A selection of T cell receptor beta chains follows, all from one sample in a study of PD-1 blockade in mismatch repair-deficient tumors. Clones were sequenced by immunoSEQ multiplex PCR, and TCRdb holds only the in-frame ones, with some missing. The sample has about 120,000 clones, about 74% seen once. The sample was peripheral blood, taken around 60 weeks after starting pembrolizumab. These receptors originate from an adult with mismatch repair-deficient cancer. CDR3s include the opening cysteine and the closing phenylalanine or tryptophan. D genes are given only for firm matches. The size entry is marked missing in some rows and otherwise reads once, few, many or a size class.

clone_size j_call cdr3_length d_call v_call cdr3_aa cdr3_nt
- TRBJ1-1 14 - TRBV6-6 CASSYAGTNTEAFF TGTGCCAGCAGTTACGCGGGGACAAACACTGAAGCTTTCTTT
- TRBJ2-1 17 TRBD2 TRBV5-4 CASSRTSGRTKSYEQFF TGTGCCAGCAGCCGGACTAGCGGGAGAACTAAGTCCTATGAGCAGTTCTTC
- TRBJ2-3 14 TRBD2 TRBV7-3 CASSFGGRSDTQYF TGTGCCAGCAGCTTCGGCGGGAGGTCAGATACGCAGTATTTT
- TRBJ1-4 14 TRBD1 TRBV2 CASRSGGLSEKLFF TGTGCCAGCCGATCAGGGGGCTTGTCTGAAAAACTGTTTTTT
- TRBJ1-1 14 - TRBV9 CASSGHGFNTEAFF TGTGCCAGCAGCGGACATGGGTTTAACACTGAAGCTTTCTTT
once TRBJ1-1 14 - TRBV10-2 CASSTSDTYTEAFF TGCGCCAGCAGCACAAGCGACACCTACACTGAAGCTTTCTTT
- TRBJ2-3 10 - TRBV21-1 CASSTDTQYF TGTGCCAGCAGCACAGATACGCAGTATTTT
- TRBJ2-7 14 TRBD2 TRBV29-1 CSVEGVGRVGEQYF TGCAGCGTTGAGGGGGTGGGGAGGGTCGGCGAGCAGTACTTC
- TRBJ2-7 16 - TRBV5-5 CASSLEPATDSYEQYF TGTGCCAGCAGCTTGGAACCGGCCACCGACTCCTACGAGCAGTACTTC
- TRBJ2-1 13 TRBD2 TRBV7-3 CASSTIAGVEQFF TGTGCCAGCAGTACGATAGCGGGAGTGGAGCAGTTCTTC
many TRBJ1-3 13 - TRBV7-2 CASSSGPGNTIYF TGTGCCAGCAGCTCGGGCCCGGGAAACACCATATATTTT
- TRBJ2-1 16 - TRBV14 CASSQVDSLGYNEQFF TGTGCCAGCAGCCAAGTTGACTCTTTGGGCTACAATGAGCAGTTCTTC
- TRBJ1-2 17 - TRBV7-2 CASSVPLGPLFNYGYTF TGTGCCAGCAGCGTGCCCCTCGGGCCCCTTTTCAACTATGGCTACACCTTC
- TRBJ1-1 14 - TRBV5-6 CASSFPGQNTEAFF TGTGCCAGCAGCTTCCCGGGTCAGAACACTGAAGCTTTCTTT
- TRBJ2-5 16 TRBD2 TRBV7-8 CASSLRIERGRLAQYF TGTGCCAGCAGCCTTCGAATTGAGCGGGGCCGGCTGGCCCAGTACTTC
- TRBJ2-7 14 - TRBV5-4 CASSLGGQSYEQYF TGTGCCAGCAGCTTGGGGGGGCAGTCCTACGAGCAGTACTTC
- TRBJ1-2 15 - TRBV11-1 CASSPHGGINYGYTF TGTGCCAGCAGCCCGCACGGGGGGATTAACTATGGCTACACCTTC
- TRBJ2-7 17 - TRBV5-1 CASSLDLTTANSYEQYF TGCGCCAGCAGCTTGGATTTGACGACAGCAAACTCCTACGAGCAGTACTTC
- TRBJ1-2 16 - TRBV18 CASSPFWPGTNYGYTF TGTGCCAGCTCACCATTCTGGCCAGGGACTAACTATGGCTACACCTTC
- TRBJ2-5 13 - TRBV5-1 CASSAGFQETQYF TGCGCCAGCAGCGCGGGATTCCAAGAGACCCAGTACTTC
- TRBJ2-7 15 TRBD2 TRBV4-1 CASSQEKREEHEQYF TGCGCCAGCAGCCAAGAAAAGCGGGAGGAACACGAGCAGTACTTC
- TRBJ2-2 16 TRBD2 TRBV19 CASIPSLAENTGELFF TGTGCCAGTATACCCTCACTAGCGGAGAACACCGGGGAGCTGTTTTTT
- TRBJ2-1 16 - TRBV7-8 CASSRAVRISYNEQFF TGTGCCAGCAGCCGAGCCGTTCGGATCTCGTACAATGAGCAGTTCTTC
- TRBJ2-2 13 - TRBV4-1 CASSQDLIRELFF TGCGCCAGCAGCCAAGACTTAATCAGGGAGCTGTTTTTT
- TRBJ2-7 16 TRBD2 TRBV7-8 CASSSALLAGPYEQYF TGTGCCAGCAGCTCCGCGCTCCTAGCGGGGCCATACGAGCAGTACTTC
- TRBJ2-1 15 TRBD2 TRBV5-1 CASLAGGPSVNEQFF TGCGCCAGCCTAGCGGGAGGCCCTTCGGTCAATGAGCAGTTCTTC
- TRBJ1-1 14 - TRBV6-5 CASSYSRGNTEAFF TGTGCCAGCAGTTACTCGAGGGGAAACACTGAAGCTTTCTTT
few TRBJ1-1 14 TRBD1 TRBV9 CASSVRDSNTEAFF TGTGCCAGCAGCGTGCGGGACAGCAACACTGAAGCTTTCTTT
- TRBJ1-2 14 - TRBV7-9 CASSPWGEYDGYTF TGTGCCAGCAGCCCATGGGGGGAGTATGATGGCTACACCTTC
- TRBJ2-3 15 - TRBV4-1 CASSQGPGYTDTQYF TGCGCCAGCAGCCAAGGTCCAGGATACACAGATACGCAGTATTTT
- TRBJ2-2 19 TRBD2 TRBV7-3 CASSLSPYGLAGKAGELFF TGTGCCAGCAGCTTAAGCCCCTACGGACTAGCGGGAAAAGCCGGGGAGCTGTTTTTT
many TRBJ2-3 15 - TRBV9 CASTQTGTSTDTQYF TGTGCCAGCACCCAGACAGGTACTAGCACAGATACGCAGTATTTT
- TRBJ2-1 13 - TRBV2 CASSEYINNEQFF TGTGCCAGCAGTGAATACATTAACAATGAGCAGTTCTTC
few TRBJ2-1 15 TRBD2 TRBV25-1 CASSERGSTYNEQFF TGTGCCAGCAGTGAACGCGGGAGCACTTACAATGAGCAGTTCTTC
- TRBJ2-1 16 TRBD2 TRBV27 CASSLGPRVAGNEQFF TGTGCCAGCAGTTTAGGCCCTAGAGTAGCGGGCAATGAGCAGTTCTTC
- TRBJ2-7 12 TRBD2 TRBV6-5 CASRGLAYEQYF TGTGCCAGCAGAGGACTAGCTTACGAGCAGTACTTC
- TRBJ2-1 15 TRBD1 TRBV7-9 CASSRPGQGLNEQFF TGTGCCAGCAGCAGACCGGGACAGGGCCTCAATGAGCAGTTCTTC
few TRBJ2-2 18 - TRBV5-1 CASSLPRDRSYGAGELFF TGCGCCAGCAGCTTGCCACGGGATAGGAGTTATGGAGCCGGGGAGCTGTTTTTT
- TRBJ2-7 15 TRBD2 TRBV7-9 CASSLGSGSSYEQYF TGTGCCAGCAGCTTAGGTAGCGGGAGCTCCTACGAGCAGTACTTC
few TRBJ2-3 15 TRBD1 TRBV6-5 CASSQDRGRTDTQYF TGTGCCAGCAGCCAGGACAGGGGAAGGACAGATACGCAGTATTTT
- TRBJ2-7 13 - TRBV2 CASSGTDAYEQYF TGTGCCAGCAGTGGTACGGATGCCTACGAGCAGTACTTC
- TRBJ1-4 14 - TRBV19 CASSYQGTNEKLFF TGTGCCAGTAGTTATCAGGGGACTAATGAAAAACTGTTTTTT
- TRBJ2-5 14 - TRBV5-6 CASSSAGPVETQYF TGTGCCAGCAGCTCTGCAGGGCCCGTGGAGACCCAGTACTTC
- TRBJ2-1 14 - TRBV10-3 CAISVGAGYNEQFF TGTGCCATCAGTGTAGGTGCGGGTTACAATGAGCAGTTCTTC
- TRBJ1-1 14 TRBD1 TRBV2 CASTRQGVDTEAFF TGTGCCAGCACCAGACAGGGGGTGGACACTGAAGCTTTCTTT
- TRBJ1-4 13 TRBD1 TRBV5-6 CASSRQGSEKLFF TGTGCCAGCAGCCGACAGGGCAGTGAAAAACTGTTTTTT
- TRBJ1-1 19 - TRBV5-1 CASSYRDELRAKTNTEAFF TGCGCCAGCAGCTACCGGGACGAGCTAAGGGCAAAAACGAACACTGAAGCTTTCTTT
- TRBJ1-5 16 - TRBV21-1 CASSKDGQRIYQPQHF TGTGCCAGCAGCAAAGACGGACAGAGGATCTATCAGCCCCAGCATTTT
few TRBJ2-6 17 TRBD2 TRBV25-1 CASSDSGLISGANVLTF TGTGCCAGCAGTGATTCGGGACTAATCTCTGGGGCCAACGTCCTGACTTTC
- TRBJ1-2 16 TRBD1 TRBV27 CASSSTPDRGPYGYTF TGTGCCAGCAGTTCTACCCCGGACAGGGGGCCCTATGGCTACACCTTC
few TRBJ2-7 13 TRBD2 TRBV4-1 CASSRGLAYEQYF TGCGCCAGCAGCCGGGGACTAGCCTACGAGCAGTACTTC
- TRBJ1-1 14 - TRBV7-3 CASSLTGVNTEAFF TGTGCCAGCAGCTTAACCGGGGTGAACACTGAAGCTTTCTTT
- TRBJ1-1 14 - TRBV9 CASTPEGMNTEAFF TGTGCCAGCACCCCAGAGGGAATGAACACTGAAGCTTTCTTT
- TRBJ2-3 12 - TRBV27 CASSSPGDTQYF TGTGCCAGCAGTTCACCAGGAGATACGCAGTATTTT